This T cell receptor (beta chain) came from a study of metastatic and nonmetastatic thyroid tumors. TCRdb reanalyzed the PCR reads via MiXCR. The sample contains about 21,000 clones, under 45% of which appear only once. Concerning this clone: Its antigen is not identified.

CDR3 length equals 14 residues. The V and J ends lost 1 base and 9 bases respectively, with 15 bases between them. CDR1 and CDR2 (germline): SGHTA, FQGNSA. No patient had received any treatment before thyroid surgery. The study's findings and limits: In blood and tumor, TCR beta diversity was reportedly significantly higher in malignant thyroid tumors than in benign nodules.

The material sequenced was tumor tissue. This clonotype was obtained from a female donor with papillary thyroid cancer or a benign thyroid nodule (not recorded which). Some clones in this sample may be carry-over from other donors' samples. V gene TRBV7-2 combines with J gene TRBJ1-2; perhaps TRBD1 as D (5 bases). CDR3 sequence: CASSLGWTPWSYTF. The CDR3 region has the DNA TGTGCCAGCAGCTTAGGTTGGACACCCTGGAGCTACACCTTC.